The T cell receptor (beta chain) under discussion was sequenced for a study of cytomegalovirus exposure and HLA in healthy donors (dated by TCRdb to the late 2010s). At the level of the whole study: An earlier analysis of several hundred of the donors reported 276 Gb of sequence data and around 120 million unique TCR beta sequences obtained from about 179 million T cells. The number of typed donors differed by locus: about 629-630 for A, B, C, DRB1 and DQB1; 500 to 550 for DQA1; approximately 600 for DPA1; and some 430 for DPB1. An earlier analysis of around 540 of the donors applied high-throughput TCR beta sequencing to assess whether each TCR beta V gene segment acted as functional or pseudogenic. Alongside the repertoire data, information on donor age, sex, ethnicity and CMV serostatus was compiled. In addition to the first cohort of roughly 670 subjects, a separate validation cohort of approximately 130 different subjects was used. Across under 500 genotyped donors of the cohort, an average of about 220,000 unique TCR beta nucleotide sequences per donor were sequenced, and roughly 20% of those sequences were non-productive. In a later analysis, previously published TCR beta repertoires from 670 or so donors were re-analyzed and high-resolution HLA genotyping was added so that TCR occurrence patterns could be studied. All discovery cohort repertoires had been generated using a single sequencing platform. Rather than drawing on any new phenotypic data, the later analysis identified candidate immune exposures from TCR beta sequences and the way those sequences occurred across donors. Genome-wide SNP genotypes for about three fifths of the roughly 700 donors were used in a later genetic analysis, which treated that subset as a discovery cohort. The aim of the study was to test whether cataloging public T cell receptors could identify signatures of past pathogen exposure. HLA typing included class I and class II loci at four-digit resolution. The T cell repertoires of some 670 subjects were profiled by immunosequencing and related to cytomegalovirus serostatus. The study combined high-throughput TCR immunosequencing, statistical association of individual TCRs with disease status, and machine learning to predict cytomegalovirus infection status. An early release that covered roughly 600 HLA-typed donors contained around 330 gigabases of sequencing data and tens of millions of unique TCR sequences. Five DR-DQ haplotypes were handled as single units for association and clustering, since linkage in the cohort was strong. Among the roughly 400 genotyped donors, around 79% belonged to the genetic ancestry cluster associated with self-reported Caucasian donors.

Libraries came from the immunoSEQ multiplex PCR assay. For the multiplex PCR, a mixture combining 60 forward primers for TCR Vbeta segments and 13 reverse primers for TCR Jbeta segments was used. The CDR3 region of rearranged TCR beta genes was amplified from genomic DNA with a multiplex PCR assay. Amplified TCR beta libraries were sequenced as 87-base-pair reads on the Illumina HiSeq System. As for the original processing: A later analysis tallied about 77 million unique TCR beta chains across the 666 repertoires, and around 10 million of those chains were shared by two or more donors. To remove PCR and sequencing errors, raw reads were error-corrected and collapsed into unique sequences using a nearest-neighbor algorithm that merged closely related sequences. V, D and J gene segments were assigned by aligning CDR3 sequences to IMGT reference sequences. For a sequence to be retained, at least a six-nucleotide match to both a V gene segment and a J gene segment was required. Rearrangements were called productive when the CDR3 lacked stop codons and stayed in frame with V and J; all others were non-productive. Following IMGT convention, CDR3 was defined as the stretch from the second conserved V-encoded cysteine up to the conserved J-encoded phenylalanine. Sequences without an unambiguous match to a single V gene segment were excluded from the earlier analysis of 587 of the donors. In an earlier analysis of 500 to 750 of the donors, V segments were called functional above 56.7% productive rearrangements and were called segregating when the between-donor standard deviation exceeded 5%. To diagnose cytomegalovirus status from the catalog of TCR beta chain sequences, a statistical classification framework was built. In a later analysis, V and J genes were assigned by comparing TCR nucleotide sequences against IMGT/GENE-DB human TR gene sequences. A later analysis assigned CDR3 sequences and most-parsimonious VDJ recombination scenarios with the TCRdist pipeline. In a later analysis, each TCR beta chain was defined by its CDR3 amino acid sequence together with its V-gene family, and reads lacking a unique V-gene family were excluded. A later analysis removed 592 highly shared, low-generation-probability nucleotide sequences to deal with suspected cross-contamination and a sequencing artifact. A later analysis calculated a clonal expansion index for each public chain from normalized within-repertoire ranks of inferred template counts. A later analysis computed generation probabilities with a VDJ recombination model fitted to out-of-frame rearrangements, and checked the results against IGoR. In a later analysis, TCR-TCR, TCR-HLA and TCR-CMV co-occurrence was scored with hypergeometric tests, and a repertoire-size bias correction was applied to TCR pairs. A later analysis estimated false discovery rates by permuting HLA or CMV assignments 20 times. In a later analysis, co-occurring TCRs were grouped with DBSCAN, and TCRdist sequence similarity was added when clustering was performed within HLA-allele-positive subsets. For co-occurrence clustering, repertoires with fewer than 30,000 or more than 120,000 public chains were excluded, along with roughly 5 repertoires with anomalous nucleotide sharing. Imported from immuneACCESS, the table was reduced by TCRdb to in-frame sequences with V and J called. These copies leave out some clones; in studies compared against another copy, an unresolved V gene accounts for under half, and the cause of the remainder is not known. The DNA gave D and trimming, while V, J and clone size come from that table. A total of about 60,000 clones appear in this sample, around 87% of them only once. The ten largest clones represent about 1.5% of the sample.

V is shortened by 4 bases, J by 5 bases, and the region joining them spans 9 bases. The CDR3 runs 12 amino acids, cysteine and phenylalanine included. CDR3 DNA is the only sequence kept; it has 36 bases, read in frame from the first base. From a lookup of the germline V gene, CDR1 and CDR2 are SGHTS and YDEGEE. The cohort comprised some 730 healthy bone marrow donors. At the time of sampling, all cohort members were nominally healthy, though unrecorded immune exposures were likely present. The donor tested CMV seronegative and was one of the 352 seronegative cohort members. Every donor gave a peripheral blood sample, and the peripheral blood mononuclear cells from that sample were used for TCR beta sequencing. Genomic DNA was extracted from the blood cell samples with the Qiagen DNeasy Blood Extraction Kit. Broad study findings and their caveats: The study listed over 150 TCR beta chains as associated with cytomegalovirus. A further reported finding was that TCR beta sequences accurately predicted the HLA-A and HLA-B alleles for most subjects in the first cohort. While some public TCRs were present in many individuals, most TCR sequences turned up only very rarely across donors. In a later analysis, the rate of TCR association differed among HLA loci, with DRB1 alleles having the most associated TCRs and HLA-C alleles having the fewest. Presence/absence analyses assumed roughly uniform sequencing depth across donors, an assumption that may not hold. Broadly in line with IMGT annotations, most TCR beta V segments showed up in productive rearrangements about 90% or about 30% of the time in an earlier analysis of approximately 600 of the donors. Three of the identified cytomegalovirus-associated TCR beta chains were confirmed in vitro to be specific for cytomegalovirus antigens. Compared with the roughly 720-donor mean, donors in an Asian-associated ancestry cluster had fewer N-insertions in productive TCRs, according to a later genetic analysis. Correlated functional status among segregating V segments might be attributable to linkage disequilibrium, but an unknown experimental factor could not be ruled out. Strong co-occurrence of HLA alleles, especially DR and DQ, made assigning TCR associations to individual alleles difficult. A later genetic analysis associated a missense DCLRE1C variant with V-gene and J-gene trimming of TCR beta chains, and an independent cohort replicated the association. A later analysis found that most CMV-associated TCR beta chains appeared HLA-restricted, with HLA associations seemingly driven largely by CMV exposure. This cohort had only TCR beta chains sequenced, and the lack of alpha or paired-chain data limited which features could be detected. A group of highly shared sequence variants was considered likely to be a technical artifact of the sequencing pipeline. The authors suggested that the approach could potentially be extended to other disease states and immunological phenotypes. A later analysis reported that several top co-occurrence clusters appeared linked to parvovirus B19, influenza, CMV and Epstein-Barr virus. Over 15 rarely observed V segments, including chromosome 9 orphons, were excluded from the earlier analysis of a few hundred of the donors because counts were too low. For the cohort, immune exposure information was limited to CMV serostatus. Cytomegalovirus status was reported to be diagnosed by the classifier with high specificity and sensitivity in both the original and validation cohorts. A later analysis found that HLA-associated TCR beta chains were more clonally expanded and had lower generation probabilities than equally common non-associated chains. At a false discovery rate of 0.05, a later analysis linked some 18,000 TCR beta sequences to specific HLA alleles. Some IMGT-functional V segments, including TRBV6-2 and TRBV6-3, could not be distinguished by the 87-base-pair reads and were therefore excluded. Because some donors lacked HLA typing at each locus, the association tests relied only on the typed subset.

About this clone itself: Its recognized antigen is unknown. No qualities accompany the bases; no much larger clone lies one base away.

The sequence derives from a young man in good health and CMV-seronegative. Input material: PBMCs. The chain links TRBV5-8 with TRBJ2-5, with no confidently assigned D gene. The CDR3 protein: CASSPRIETQYF. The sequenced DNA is TGTGCCAGCAGCCCGAGGATCGAGACCCAGTACTTC. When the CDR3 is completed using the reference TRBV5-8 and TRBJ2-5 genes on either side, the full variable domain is EAGVTQSPTHLIKTRGQQATLRCSPISGHTSVYWYQQALGLGLQFLLWYDEGEERNRGNFPPRFSGRQFPNYSSELNVNALELEDSALYLCASSPRIETQYFGPGTRLLVL.